This T cell receptor beta chain comes out of a study of breast tumors, draining lymph nodes, adjacent tissues. General observations from the study: That most tumor T cells come from lymph nodes remained unproven.

From the multiplex PCR reads, TCRdb called clonotypes with MiXCR, one entry per CDR3 protein. The data show under 250,000 distinct CDR3 sequences, about a third seen once. The V gene lost 3 bases and the J gene lost 2 bases, with 14 bases spanning the gap. The CDR3 runs to 15 residues. Looked up from germline, CDR1 is LNHNV and CDR2 is YYDKDF (reference sequence). Axillary draining lymph nodes of breast cancer patients supplied the node samples. Comment on this clonotype: The antigen remains undetermined.

The sample consisted of axillary lymph node tissue. This chain uses TRBV15 with TRBJ2-7, with D unresolved. The receptor's source is a female donor with breast cancer. Some clones in this sample may be carry-over from other donors' samples. Here the CDR3 DNA reads TGTGCCACCAGCAGTTACGAAGGTTTGGCCTACGAGCAGTACTTC. It specifies CATSSYEGLAYEQYF.